A single count supports the clone carrying this T cell receptor (beta chain). The data derive from a study of long-term antiretroviral therapy in people with HIV. The authors ran the immunoSEQ assay, v3.0, at survey level. Sequencing used immunoSEQ multiplex PCR; TCRdb keeps in-frame clones, though not all of them. This table holds about 44,000 clones, about 96% found once. This sequence was found in a woman aged 45 to 65 with HIV. Here the sequenced sample was unsorted PBMCs, taken 3.7 years after starting antiretroviral therapy.

DNA of the CDR3: TGTGCCAGCAGCGGTGGGGGGTATGAGCAGTTCTTC. This gives the protein CASSGGGYEQFF. This sequence joins TRBV13 and TRBJ2-1, with D possibly TRBD2 on 6 matching bases. The germline V gene encodes CDR1 PRHDT and CDR2 FYEKMQ (reference sequence). The CDR3 consists of 12 residues. V lost 5 bases and J 8 bases, leaving 10 bases between the germline ends. Drawing the rest from reference TRBV13 and TRBJ2-1, the complete variable domain is AAGVIQSPRHLIKEKRETATLKCYPIPRHDTVYWYQQGPGQDPQFLISFYEKMQSDKGSIPDRFSAQQFSDYHSELNMSSLELGDSALYFCASSGGGYEQFFGPGTRLTVL.